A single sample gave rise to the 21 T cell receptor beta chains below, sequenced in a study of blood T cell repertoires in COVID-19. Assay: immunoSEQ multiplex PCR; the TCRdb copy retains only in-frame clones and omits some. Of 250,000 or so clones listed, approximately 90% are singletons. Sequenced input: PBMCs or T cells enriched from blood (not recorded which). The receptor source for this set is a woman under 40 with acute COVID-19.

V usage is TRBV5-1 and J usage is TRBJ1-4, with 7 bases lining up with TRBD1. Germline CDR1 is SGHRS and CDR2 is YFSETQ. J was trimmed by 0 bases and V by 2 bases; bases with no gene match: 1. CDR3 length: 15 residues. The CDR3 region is CASSLGTATNEKLFF. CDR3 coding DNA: TGCGCCAGCAGCTTAGGGACAGCAACTAATGAAAAACTGTTTTTT.

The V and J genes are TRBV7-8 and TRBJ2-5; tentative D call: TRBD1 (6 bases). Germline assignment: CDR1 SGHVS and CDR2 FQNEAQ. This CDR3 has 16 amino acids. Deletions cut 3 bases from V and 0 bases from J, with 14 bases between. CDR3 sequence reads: CASSLDSYTDQETQYF. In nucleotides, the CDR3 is TGTGCCAGCAGCTTGGACAGCTATACGGACCAAGAGACCCAGTACTTC. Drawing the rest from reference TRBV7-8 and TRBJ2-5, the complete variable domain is GAGVSQSPRYKVAKRGQDVALRCDPISGHVSLFWYQQALGQGPEFLTYFQNEAQLDKSGLPSDRFFAERPEGSVSTLKIQRTQQEDSAVYLCASSLDSYTDQETQYFGPGTRLLVL.

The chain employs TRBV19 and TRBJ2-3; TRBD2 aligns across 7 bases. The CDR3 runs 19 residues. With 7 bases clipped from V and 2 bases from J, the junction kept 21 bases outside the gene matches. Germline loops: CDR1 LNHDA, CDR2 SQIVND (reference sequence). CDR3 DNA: TGTGCCAGTACCCCCTGGGGTAGCGGGCAGTTCACAACCACAGATACGCAGTATTTT. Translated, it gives CASTPWGSGQFTTTDTQYF.

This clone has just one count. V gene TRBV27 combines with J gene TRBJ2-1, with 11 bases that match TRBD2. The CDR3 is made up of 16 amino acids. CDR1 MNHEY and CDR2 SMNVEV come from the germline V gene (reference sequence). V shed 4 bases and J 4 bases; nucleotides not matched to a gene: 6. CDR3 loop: CASSSVGTSGYNEQFF. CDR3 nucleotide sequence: TGTGCCAGCAGTTCTGTCGGGACTAGCGGTTACAATGAGCAGTTCTTC.

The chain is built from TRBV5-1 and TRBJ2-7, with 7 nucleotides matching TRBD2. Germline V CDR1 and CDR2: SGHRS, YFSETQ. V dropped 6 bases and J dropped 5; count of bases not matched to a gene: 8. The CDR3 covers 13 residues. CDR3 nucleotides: TGCGCCAGCAACCTCGCGGGAGAAAACGAGCAGTACTTC. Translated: CASNLAGENEQYF.

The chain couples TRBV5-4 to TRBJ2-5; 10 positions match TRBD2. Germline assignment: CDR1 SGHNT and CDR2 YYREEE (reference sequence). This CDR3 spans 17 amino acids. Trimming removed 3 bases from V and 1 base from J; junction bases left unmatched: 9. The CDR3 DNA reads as TGTGCCAGCAGCTCTCACGGACTAGCGGAACTCCAAGAGACCCAGTACTTC. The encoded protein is CASSSHGLAELQETQYF.

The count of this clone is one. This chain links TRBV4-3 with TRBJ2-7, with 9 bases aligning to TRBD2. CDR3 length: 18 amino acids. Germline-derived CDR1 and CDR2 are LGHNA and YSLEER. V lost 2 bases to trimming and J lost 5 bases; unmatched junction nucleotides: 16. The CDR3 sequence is CASSQMLGGSGSIDEQYF. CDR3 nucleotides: TGCGCCAGCAGCCAAATGCTAGGGGGTAGCGGGAGTATCGACGAGCAGTACTTC.

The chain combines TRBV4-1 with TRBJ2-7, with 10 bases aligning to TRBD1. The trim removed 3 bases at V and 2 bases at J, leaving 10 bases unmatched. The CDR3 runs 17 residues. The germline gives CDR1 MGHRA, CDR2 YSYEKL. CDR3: CASSQDTGQGRPYEQYF. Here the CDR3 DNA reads TGCGCCAGCAGCCAGGATACGGGACAGGGGCGCCCCTACGAGCAGTACTTC.

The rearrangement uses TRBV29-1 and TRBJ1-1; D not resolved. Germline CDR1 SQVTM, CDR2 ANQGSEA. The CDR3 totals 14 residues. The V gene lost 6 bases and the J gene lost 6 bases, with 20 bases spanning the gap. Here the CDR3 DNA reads TGCAGCGTCGACTCAAACCTTGACCATGCTGAAGCTTTCTTT. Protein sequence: CSVDSNLDHAEAFF.

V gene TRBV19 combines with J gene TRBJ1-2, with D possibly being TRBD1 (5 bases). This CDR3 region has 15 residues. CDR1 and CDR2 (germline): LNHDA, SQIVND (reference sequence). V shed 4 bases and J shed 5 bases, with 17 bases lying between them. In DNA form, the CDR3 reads TGTGCCAGTAGTACCCCGGGGGGGGGTGTATATGGCTACACCTTC. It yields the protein CASSTPGGGVYGYTF. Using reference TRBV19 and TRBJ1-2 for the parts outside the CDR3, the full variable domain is DGGITQSPKYLFRKEGQNVTLSCEQNLNHDAMYWYRQDPGQGLRLIYYSQIVNDFQKGDIAEGYSVSREKKESFPLTVTSAQKNPTAFYLCASSTPGGGVYGYTFGSGTRLTVV.

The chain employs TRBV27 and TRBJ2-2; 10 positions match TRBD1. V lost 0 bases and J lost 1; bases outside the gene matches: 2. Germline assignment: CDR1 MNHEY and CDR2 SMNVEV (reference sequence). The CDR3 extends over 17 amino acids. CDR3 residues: CASSLSGTGVNTGELFF. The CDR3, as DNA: TGTGCCAGCAGTTTATCCGGGACAGGGGTGAACACCGGGGAGCTGTTTTTT.

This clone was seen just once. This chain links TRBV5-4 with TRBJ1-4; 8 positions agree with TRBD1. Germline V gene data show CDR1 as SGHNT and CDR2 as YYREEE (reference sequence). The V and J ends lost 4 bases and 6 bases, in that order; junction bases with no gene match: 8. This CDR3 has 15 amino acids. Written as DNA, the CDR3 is TGTGCCAGCAGCACTCAGGGGGCACAGGATGAAAAACTGTTTTTT. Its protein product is CASSTQGAQDEKLFF.

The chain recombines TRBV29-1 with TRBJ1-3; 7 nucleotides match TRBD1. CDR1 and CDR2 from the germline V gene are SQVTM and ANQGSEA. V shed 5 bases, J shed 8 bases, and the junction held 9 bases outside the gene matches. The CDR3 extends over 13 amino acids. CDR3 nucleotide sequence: TGCAGCGTTAGCAACAGGGGTGGGGACACCATATATTTT. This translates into CSVSNRGGDTIYF.

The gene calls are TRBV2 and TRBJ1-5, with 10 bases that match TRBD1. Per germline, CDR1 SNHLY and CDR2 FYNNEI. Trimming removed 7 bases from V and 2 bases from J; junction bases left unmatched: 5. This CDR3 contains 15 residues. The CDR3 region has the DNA TGTGCCAGCACCCGGACAGGGGGAGGCAATCAGCCCCAGCATTTT. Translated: CASTRTGGGNQPQHF.

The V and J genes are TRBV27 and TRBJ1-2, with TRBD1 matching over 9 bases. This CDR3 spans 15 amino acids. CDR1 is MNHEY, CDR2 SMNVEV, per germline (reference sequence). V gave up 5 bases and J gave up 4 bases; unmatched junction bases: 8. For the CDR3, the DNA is TGTGCCAGCAGTGAGTACAGGGGGCTGGGCTATGGCTACACCTTC. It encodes CASSEYRGLGYGYTF.

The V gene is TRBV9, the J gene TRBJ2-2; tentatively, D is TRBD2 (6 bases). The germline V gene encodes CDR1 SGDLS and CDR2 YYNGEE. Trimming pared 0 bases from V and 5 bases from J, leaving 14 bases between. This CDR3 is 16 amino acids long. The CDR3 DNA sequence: TGTGCCAGCAGCGTAGATTTGGGGGGTAGAACCGGGGAGCTGTTTTTT. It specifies CASSVDLGGRTGELFF.

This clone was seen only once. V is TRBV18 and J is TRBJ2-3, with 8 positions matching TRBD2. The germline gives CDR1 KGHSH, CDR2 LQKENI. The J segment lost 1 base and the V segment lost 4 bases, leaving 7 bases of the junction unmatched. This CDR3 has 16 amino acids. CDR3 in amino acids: CASSRPAAGGTDTQYF. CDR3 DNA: TGTGCCAGCTCACGCCCCGCAGCGGGAGGCACAGATACGCAGTATTTT.

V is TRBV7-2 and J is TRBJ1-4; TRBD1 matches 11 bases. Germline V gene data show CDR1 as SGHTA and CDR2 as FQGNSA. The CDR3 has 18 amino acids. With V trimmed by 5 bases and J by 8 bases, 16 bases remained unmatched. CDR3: CASSQQGQGDLGGEKLFF. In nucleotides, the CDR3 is TGTGCCAGCAGCCAACAGGGACAGGGGGATTTAGGAGGCGAAAAACTGTTTTTT. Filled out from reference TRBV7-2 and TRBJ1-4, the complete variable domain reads GAGVSQSPSNKVTEKGKDVELRCDPISGHTALYWYRQSLGQGLEFLIYFQGNSAPDKSGLPSDRFSAERTGGSVSTLTIQRTQQEDSAVYLCASSQQGQGDLGGEKLFFGSGTQLSVL.

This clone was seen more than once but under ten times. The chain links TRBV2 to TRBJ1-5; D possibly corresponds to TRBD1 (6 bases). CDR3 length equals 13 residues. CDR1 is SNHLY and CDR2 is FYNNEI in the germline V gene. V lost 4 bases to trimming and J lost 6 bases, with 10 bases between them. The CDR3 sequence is CASSGEGVQPQHF. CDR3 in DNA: TGTGCCAGCAGTGGAGAGGGGGTTCAGCCCCAGCATTTT.

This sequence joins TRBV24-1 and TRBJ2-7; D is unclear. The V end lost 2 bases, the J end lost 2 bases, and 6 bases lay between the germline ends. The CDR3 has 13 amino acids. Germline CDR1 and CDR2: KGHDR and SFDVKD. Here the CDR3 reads CATSDSFTYEQYF. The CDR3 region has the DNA TGTGCCACCAGTGATTCCTTTACCTACGAGCAGTACTTC.

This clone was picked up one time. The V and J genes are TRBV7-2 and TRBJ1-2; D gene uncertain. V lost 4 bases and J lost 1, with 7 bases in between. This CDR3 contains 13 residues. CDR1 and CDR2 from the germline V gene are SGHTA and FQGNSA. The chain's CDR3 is CASSSPVNYGYTF. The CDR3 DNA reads TGTGCCAGCAGCTCTCCGGTTAACTATGGCTACACCTTC. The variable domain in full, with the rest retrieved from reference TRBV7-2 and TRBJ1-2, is GAGVSQSPSNKVTEKGKDVELRCDPISGHTALYWYRQSLGQGLEFLIYFQGNSAPDKSGLPSDRFSAERTGGSVSTLTIQRTQQEDSAVYLCASSSPVNYGYTFGSGTRLTVV.